This passage covers 22 T cell receptor beta chains from one sample sequenced in a study of shared clonotypes between healthy human individuals. Data came from immunoSEQ multiplex PCR; TCRdb stores just in-frame clones and leaves some out. In the table there are roughly 1,100,000 clones, more than 60% of which are singletons. The sequenced sample was memory CD4+ T cells sorted from blood. The subset: CD45RA-negative fraction. The receptors come from a man between 18 and 29 years old in good health.

This chain connects TRBV27 to TRBJ1-5; TRBD1 is a possible D gene (5 bases). CDR1 and CDR2 (germline): MNHEY, SMNVEV (reference sequence). This CDR3 comprises 14 residues. The ends were cut back, 7 bases at V and 6 bases at J, with 16 bases in the middle. CDR3 sequence: CASTLRRGTQPQHF. The CDR3 DNA reads TGTGCCAGCACCCTAAGGAGGGGCACTCAGCCCCAGCATTTT.

The CDR3 loop reads CASSYDRAGDYGYTF. The DNA of the CDR3 is TGTGCCAGCAGCTATGACAGGGCGGGCGACTATGGCTACACCTTC. The chain employs TRBV11-2 and TRBJ1-2; TRBD1 aligns across 7 bases. The ends lost 4 bases at V and 3 bases at J; junction bases unmatched: 8. CDR1 SGHAT and CDR2 FQNNGV come from the germline V gene. The CDR3 loop spans 15 amino acids.

The J gene is TRBJ1-2, the V gene TRBV28, with 8 bases matching TRBD1. After removal of 6 bases from V and 5 bases from J, the junction contained 8 bases not matched to a gene. Germline assignment: CDR1 MDHEN and CDR2 SYDVKM. The CDR3 length is 14 residues. The CDR3 protein is CASSLGQDLYGYTF. The CDR3 DNA sequence: TGTGCCAGCAGCCTGGGACAGGATCTATATGGCTACACCTTC.

The V gene is TRBV19, the J gene TRBJ1-2; tentatively, D is TRBD1 (6 bases). Germline V lookup: CDR1 LNHDA, CDR2 SQIVND (reference sequence). This CDR3 region has 13 residues. The V gene lost 6 bases and the J gene lost 10 bases, with 18 bases spanning the gap. The CDR3 loop reads CASSRTEDHLYTF. As DNA, the CDR3 is TGTGCCAGTAGCAGGACAGAGGATCACCTCTACACCTTC. Supplemented by reference TRBV19 and TRBJ1-2, the full variable domain reads DGGITQSPKYLFRKEGQNVTLSCEQNLNHDAMYWYRQDPGQGLRLIYYSQIVNDFQKGDIAEGYSVSREKKESFPLTVTSAQKNPTAFYLCASSRTEDHLYTFGSGTRLTVV.

V and J are TRBV18 and TRBJ2-1, with D perhaps TRBD2 (6 bases). The germline CDR1 and CDR2 sequences are KGHSH and LQKENI. V dropped 0 bases and J dropped 10 bases, with 19 bases sitting between them. This CDR3 comprises 16 residues. In DNA form, the CDR3 reads TGTGCCAGCTCACCACCGACTAGTATGGGGGTGGACGAGCAGTTCTTC. Translating gives CASSPPTSMGVDEQFF. Full variable domain (outside the CDR3, taken from reference TRBV18 and TRBJ2-1): NAGVMQNPRHLVRRRGQEARLRCSPMKGHSHVYWYRQLPEEGLKFMVYLQKENIIDESGMPKERFSAEFPKEGPSILRIQQVVRGDSAAYFCASSPPTSMGVDEQFFGPGTRLTVL.

This clone was seen a single time. The chain has TRBV7-2 and TRBJ2-5; D is unclear. Germline lookup yields CDR1 SGHTA and CDR2 FQGNSA. V lost 4 bases, J lost 2 bases, and 14 bases lay in between. This CDR3 has 15 residues. In DNA form, the CDR3 reads TGTGCCAGCAGCTCCTACTTGACCCGGCAAGAGACCCAGTACTTC. Translated: CASSSYLTRQETQYF.

The chain employs TRBV19 and TRBJ2-1; D might be TRBD2 (6 bases). Trimming took off 7 bases at V and 4 bases at J, with 20 bases between the two ends. Germline CDR1 and CDR2: LNHDA and SQIVND (reference sequence). CDR3 length equals 16 residues. The CDR3 DNA is TGTGCCAGTACCCTAAGCGCGGCGGGAAGTTACAATGAGCAGTTCTTC. Its translation: CASTLSAAGSYNEQFF. The full variable domain, its missing parts supplied by reference TRBV19 and TRBJ2-1, is DGGITQSPKYLFRKEGQNVTLSCEQNLNHDAMYWYRQDPGQGLRLIYYSQIVNDFQKGDIAEGYSVSREKKESFPLTVTSAQKNPTAFYLCASTLSAAGSYNEQFFGPGTRLTVL.

The chain is built from TRBV9 and TRBJ2-2; 7 bases fit TRBD2. The germline V gene has CDR1 SGDLS and CDR2 YYNGEE. CDR3 size: 17 residues. V trimming: 2 bases; J trimming: 1 base; junction bases outside the gene matches: 8. The DNA for the CDR3 is TGTGCCAGCAGCGTTACCTTAACTAGCGTGAACACCGGGGAGCTGTTTTTT. Its protein is CASSVTLTSVNTGELFF.

Here the CDR3 reads CASSLGLAGANIQYF. The CDR3 coding sequence is TGTGCCAGCAGCCTCGGACTAGCGGGGGCAAACATTCAGTACTTC. This chain links TRBV5-6 with TRBJ2-4; TRBD2 aligns across 13 bases. The ends lost 4 bases at V and 6 bases at J; junction bases unmatched: 4. This CDR3 region has 15 residues. Germline CDR1 SGHDT, CDR2 YYEEEE. Full variable domain (remainder filled in from reference TRBV5-6 and TRBJ2-4): DAGVTQSPTHLIKTRGQQVTLRCSPKSGHDTVSWYQQALGQGPQFIFQYYEEEERQRGNFPDRFSGHQFPNYSSELNVNALLLGDSALYLCASSLGLAGANIQYFGAGTRLSVL.

J is TRBJ1-5 and V is TRBV5-1; D gene unclear. V lost 4 bases and J 5 bases, leaving 16 bases between the germline ends. Germline CDR1 is SGHRS and CDR2 is YFSETQ. The CDR3 covers 15 residues. The CDR3 DNA is TGCGCCAGCAGCCTGAGACCAGACGGCGATCAGCCCCAGCATTTT. Encoded protein: CASSLRPDGDQPQHF.

The V call is TRBV7-8, the J call TRBJ1-5; 9 bases agree with TRBD1. V gave up 5 bases and J gave up 5 bases; unmatched junction bases: 4. CDR1 is SGHVS, CDR2 FQNEAQ, per germline. CDR3 length: 14 residues. The CDR3 reads CASSKTGGDQPQHF. The CDR3 DNA is TGTGCCAGCAGCAAAACAGGGGGCGATCAGCCCCAGCATTTT.

The gene calls are TRBV10-1 and TRBJ1-6; tentative D call: TRBD1 (5 bases). V lost 3 bases to trimming and J lost 9 bases, with 18 bases between them. Germline V gives CDR1 WNHNN, CDR2 SYGVQD (reference sequence). This CDR3 is built from 16 residues. The CDR3 spells CASSDGHPTGSSPLHF. For the CDR3, the DNA is TGCGCCAGCAGTGATGGACACCCGACCGGTAGTTCACCCCTCCACTTT.

The rearrangement joins TRBV19 to TRBJ1-6, with TRBD1 identical over 7 bases. J lost 8 bases, V lost 5 bases, and 9 bases had no gene match. The V gene's germline CDR1 is LNHDA and CDR2 SQIVND (reference sequence). This CDR3 region has 15 residues. The CDR3, as DNA: TGTGCCAGTAGTCTGACTGACAGGGACGATTCACCCCTCCACTTT. Protein: CASSLTDRDDSPLHF.

V gene TRBV4-1 combines with J gene TRBJ2-5; D not certain. The CDR3 spans 13 residues. The germline CDR1 and CDR2 sequences are MGHRA and YSYEKL. The germline V and J ends were trimmed by 2 bases and 0 bases, with 4 bases remaining between them. The CDR3 reads CASSQLYQETQYF. Written as DNA, the CDR3 is TGCGCCAGCAGCCAACTCTACCAAGAGACCCAGTACTTC.

This clone was seen a few times. The rearrangement joins TRBV28 to TRBJ1-4; no clear D gene. This CDR3 region has 15 residues. Germline V gives CDR1 MDHEN, CDR2 SYDVKM. V lost 4 bases and J 2 bases, leaving 11 bases between the germline ends. The CDR3 spells CASSSRRDTNEKLFF. The DNA of the CDR3 is TGTGCCAGCAGTTCTAGACGGGATACTAATGAAAAACTGTTTTTT.

Points on this clone: Other DNA variants within this sample encode the same CDR3. The CDR3 sequence is CSARDLNEQFF. As DNA, the CDR3 is TGCAGTGCTAGAGATCTTAATGAGCAGTTCTTC. V usage is TRBV20-1 and J usage is TRBJ2-1; no firm D call. Deletions cut 0 bases from V and 7 bases from J, with 4 bases between. The CDR3 is 11 amino acids. Germline V gene sequence: CDR1 DFQATT, CDR2 SNEGSKA (reference sequence).

The rearrangement joins TRBV7-2 to TRBJ1-1; a possible D gene is TRBD1 (5 bases). V lost 5 bases, J lost 5 bases, and 15 bases lay in between. Germline V CDR1 and CDR2: SGHTA, FQGNSA. The CDR3 length is 14 residues. CDR3 residues: CASSPTVAVTEAFF. The CDR3 coding sequence is TGTGCCAGCAGCCCGACAGTAGCTGTGACTGAAGCTTTCTTT.

V is TRBV18 and J is TRBJ1-6, with D possibly TRBD1 on 5 matching bases. Germline V gene lookup returns CDR1 KGHSH and CDR2 LQKENI. V lost 5 bases and J lost 7, with 12 bases in between. CDR3 length equals 14 residues. CDR3 protein: CASSIQGGNSPLHF. The CDR3 DNA reads TGTGCCAGCTCAATTCAGGGAGGAAATTCACCCCTCCACTTT.

V gene TRBV5-4 combines with J gene TRBJ1-2; no firm D call. The CDR3 totals 15 residues. Germline V CDR1 and CDR2: SGHNT, YYREEE (reference sequence). V gave up 3 bases and J gave up 4 bases, with 16 bases separating them. CDR3: CASSSLGLNGYGYTF. The DNA for the CDR3 is TGTGCCAGCAGCTCACTCGGACTAAACGGCTATGGCTACACCTTC.

The rearrangement links TRBV9 to TRBJ1-2; D might be TRBD1 (5 bases). Per germline, CDR1 SGDLS and CDR2 YYNGEE. CDR3 length: 14 residues. Between the trimmed V and J ends, which lost 0 bases and 7 bases, there was a span of 13 bases. CDR3 in amino acids: CASSVDPEGVGYTF. Written as DNA, the CDR3 is TGTGCCAGCAGCGTAGATCCCGAAGGGGTTGGCTACACCTTC.

This clone was seen a handful of times. The rearrangement joins TRBV18 to TRBJ1-2; D gene unclear. This CDR3 contains 13 residues. Germline V gene data show CDR1 as KGHSH and CDR2 as LQKENI. V was trimmed by 4 bases and J by 5 bases, leaving 11 bases between them. CDR3 region: CASSQGDPYGYTF. The CDR3 coding sequence is TGTGCCAGCTCACAGGGAGATCCTTATGGCTACACCTTC.

The rearrangement links TRBV30 to TRBJ2-5; 8 bases are shared with TRBD2. CDR3 length: 15 residues. Germline CDR1 and CDR2: GTSNPN and SVGIG (reference sequence). The V gene end was trimmed by 1 base and the J gene end by 1 base; junction bases not matched to a gene: 5. Written as DNA, the CDR3 is TGTGCCTGGAGTGCCCTAGCGGGTGCCCAAGAGACCCAGTACTTC. It specifies CAWSALAGAQETQYF.